The 31 T cell receptor beta chains reported below all come from one sample, sequenced in a study of cytomegalovirus exposure and HLA in healthy donors. 13 Jbeta primers and 60 Vbeta primers were used for the PCR. The protocol was immunoSEQ multiplex PCR, while the TCRdb copy is restricted to in-frame clones and leaves out a portion. This sample has approximately 91,000 clones; around 73% occur once, and the top ten carry 1.2%. The specimen sequenced was PBMCs. These receptors were taken from a female donor in good health and CMV-seronegative.

V usage is TRBV18 and J usage is TRBJ2-2, with unresolved D. The CDR3 extends over 14 amino acids. Germline CDR1 and CDR2: KGHSH and LQKENI. V lost 3 bases to trimming and J lost 10 bases, with 15 bases between them. Here the CDR3 DNA reads TGTGCCAGCTCACCTCCTAGTGGCGTCGAGGAGCTGTTTTTT. It yields the protein CASSPPSGVEELFF. Full variable domain (missing parts from reference TRBV18 and TRBJ2-2): NAGVMQNPRHLVRRRGQEARLRCSPMKGHSHVYWYRQLPEEGLKFMVYLQKENIIDESGMPKERFSAEFPKEGPSILRIQQVVRGDSAAYFCASSPPSGVEELFFGEGSRLTVL.

This clone appeared a single time. The CDR3 is CASSYAAEAFF. In DNA form, the CDR3 reads TGTGCCAGCAGTTACGCGGCTGAAGCTTTCTTT. The chain joins TRBV6-5 to TRBJ1-1; D not resolved. Per the germline V gene, CDR1 is MNHEY and CDR2 is SVGAGI. Trimming cost V 2 bases and J 6 bases, with 4 bases left between them. The CDR3 is 11 residues long.

The J gene is TRBJ1-3, the V gene TRBV7-8, with TRBD1 as a possible D gene (5 bases). The germline gives CDR1 SGHVS, CDR2 FQNEAQ. There are 15 residues in the CDR3. Deletions cut 5 bases from V and 2 bases from J, with 13 bases between. Here the CDR3 DNA reads TGTGCCAGCAGCGCGGGGGGTGCGGCTGGAAACACCATATATTTT. Its protein product is CASSAGGAAGNTIYF.

The chain is built from TRBV6-5 and TRBJ1-2; 10 bases match TRBD1. The CDR3 extends over 15 amino acids. The V and J ends lost 4 bases and 2 bases, in that order; junction bases with no gene match: 4. Germline CDR1 is MNHEY and CDR2 is SVGAGI. CDR3 in DNA: TGTGCCAGCAGTTGGGGACAGGGGTTGAACTATGGCTACACCTTC. Translation gives CASSWGQGLNYGYTF.

The table lists this clone with a count of one. This chain connects TRBV2 to TRBJ2-3; TRBD1 matches at 11 bases. V dropped 6 bases and J dropped 3; count of bases not matched to a gene: 2. This CDR3 has 14 residues. CDR1 SNHLY and CDR2 FYNNEI come from the germline V gene. CDR3 sequence (DNA): TGTGCCAGCAGGGGGACAGGGGGGACAGATACGCAGTATTTT. Its protein product is CASRGTGGTDTQYF.

This clone has a handful of counts. The J gene is TRBJ2-3, the V gene TRBV5-6; D unclear. The V gene's germline CDR1 is SGHDT and CDR2 YYEEEE. The CDR3 is 12 residues long. Trimming took 1 base from V and 3 from J, leaving 3 bases between them. CDR3 protein: CASSLSTDTQYF. CDR3 coding DNA: TGTGCCAGCAGCTTGTCTACAGATACGCAGTATTTT. The full variable domain, its missing parts supplied by reference TRBV5-6 and TRBJ2-3, is DAGVTQSPTHLIKTRGQQVTLRCSPKSGHDTVSWYQQALGQGPQFIFQYYEEEERQRGNFPDRFSGHQFPNYSSELNVNALLLGDSALYLCASSLSTDTQYFGPGTRLTVL.

This clone was detected a few times. CDR3 protein: CASSLWLAGGGQETQYF. CDR3 in DNA: TGTGCCAGCAGTTTATGGCTAGCGGGAGGTGGGCAAGAGACCCAGTACTTC. The chain employs TRBV28 and TRBJ2-5; 11 positions match TRBD2. The junction had 5 bases not matched to a gene; V was cut back by 0 bases and J by 2 bases. Per germline, CDR1 MDHEN and CDR2 SYDVKM. The CDR3 loop spans 17 amino acids.

The chain couples TRBV7-8 to TRBJ2-1; 8 bases line up with TRBD2. The CDR3 totals 18 residues. Germline V gene data show CDR1 as SGHVS and CDR2 as FQNEAQ. The trim removed 1 base at V and 0 bases at J, leaving 8 bases unmatched. This CDR3 is CASSLGILAESSYNEQFF. As DNA, the CDR3 is TGTGCCAGCAGCTTAGGGATACTAGCGGAAAGCTCCTACAATGAGCAGTTCTTC.

Notes on this clone: One end of the junction is discordant with germline, which a read error may explain. The rearrangement joins TRBV6-5 to TRBJ2-6, with 9 bases aligning to TRBD1. CDR1 is MNHEY, CDR2 SVGAGI, per germline. This CDR3 is 15 amino acids long. The CDR3 coding sequence is TGTGCCAGCAGTAACTCCGGGACAGGGTTTAGCGTCCTGACTTTC. It codes for CASSNSGTGFSVLTF.

This clone was seen more than once but under ten times. V gene TRBV4-3 combines with J gene TRBJ1-1; 8 nucleotides align to TRBD1. The trim removed 0 bases at V and 6 bases at J, leaving 9 bases unmatched. CDR1 LGHNA and CDR2 YSLEER come from the germline V gene. The CDR3 is made up of 16 amino acids. The CDR3 DNA reads as TGCGCCAGCAGCCAAGAGAATACTGACAGGGGATCTGAAGCTTTCTTT. Its translation is CASSQENTDRGSEAFF.

This clone showed up just a few times. This rearrangement joins TRBV30 to TRBJ2-1; 9 positions match TRBD2. Germline V CDR1 and CDR2: GTSNPN, SVGIG (reference sequence). CDR3 length: 15 residues. V shed 0 bases, J shed 4 bases, and the junction held 4 bases outside the gene matches. In nucleotides, the CDR3 is TGTGCCTGGAGTGTAACTAGCGGGTATTACAATGAGCAGTTCTTC. As protein: CAWSVTSGYYNEQFF.

V usage is TRBV4-2 and J usage is TRBJ2-5; TRBD1 might be the D (5 bases). Trimming stripped 4 bases from V and 2 bases from J, with 20 bases between. Germline CDR1 LGHNA, CDR2 YNFKEQ. CDR3 length: 17 residues. The CDR3 bases are TGTGCCAGCAGCCTAGGGGTAGGGCCCCTACCTCAAGAGACCCAGTACTTC. Protein sequence: CASSLGVGPLPQETQYF.

The chain uses TRBV5-1 and TRBJ2-3, with 8 positions matching TRBD1. Germline V gene lookup returns CDR1 SGHRS and CDR2 YFSETQ. The CDR3 is 16 residues long. V lost 2 bases to trimming and J lost 4 bases; unmatched junction nucleotides: 9. CDR3 amino acids: CASSFGQGAIADTQYF. DNA of the CDR3: TGCGCCAGCAGCTTCGGGCAGGGGGCAATCGCAGATACGCAGTATTTT.

This chain joins TRBV7-9 and TRBJ1-2, with D hard to call. The V end lost 1 base, the J end lost 2 bases, and 8 bases lay between the germline ends. The germline V gene encodes CDR1 SEHNR and CDR2 FQNEAQ (reference sequence). The CDR3 sequence is 14 residues long. The CDR3 is CASSLVGDNYGYTF. CDR3 nucleotides: TGTGCCAGCAGCTTAGTTGGAGACAACTATGGCTACACCTTC.

This clone was seen only a few times. CDR3 loop: CATRDWTDTQYF. The CDR3 DNA reads TGTGCCACCCGAGACTGGACAGATACGCAGTATTTT. V usage is TRBV27 and J usage is TRBJ2-3; D gene ambiguous. The CDR3 contains 12 residues. V was clipped by 10 bases and J by 3 bases, with 11 bases between them. Germline loops: CDR1 MNHEY, CDR2 SMNVEV (reference sequence).

This chain links TRBV7-2 with TRBJ1-5, with D maybe TRBD1 (5 bases). CDR3 size: 14 residues. Trimming took 3 bases from V and 5 from J, leaving 11 bases between them. Germline V CDR1 and CDR2: SGHTA, FQGNSA. CDR3 region: CASSFRGRDQPQHF. CDR3 in DNA: TGTGCCAGCAGCTTTCGGGGGAGGGATCAGCCCCAGCATTTT. Looking up the rest from reference TRBV7-2 and TRBJ1-5 gives the full variable domain: GAGVSQSPSNKVTEKGKDVELRCDPISGHTALYWYRQSLGQGLEFLIYFQGNSAPDKSGLPSDRFSAERTGGSVSTLTIQRTQQEDSAVYLCASSFRGRDQPQHFGDGTRLSIL.

This clone has just one count. The chain carries TRBV28 and TRBJ2-7, with D possibly TRBD1 on 5 matching bases. V was trimmed by 4 bases and J by 0 bases, leaving 13 bases between them. The CDR3 is made up of 15 amino acids. Germline V gene lookup returns CDR1 MDHEN and CDR2 SYDVKM. The DNA for the CDR3 is TGTGCCAGCAGTTCCCAGGGCCCCAGCTCCTACGAGCAGTACTTC. Amino acids: CASSSQGPSSYEQYF.

The chain combines TRBV6-6 with TRBJ2-1; the match to TRBD1 covers 7 bases. With V trimmed by 6 bases and J by 4 bases, 3 bases remained unmatched. The CDR3 sequence is 13 residues long. The germline CDR1 and CDR2 sequences are MNHNY and SVGAGI (reference sequence). This CDR3 reads CASRKGQYNEQFF. CDR3 DNA: TGTGCCAGCAGAAAGGGACAGTACAATGAGCAGTTCTTC.

This clone was seen a few times. The chain employs TRBV6-5 and TRBJ1-1, with D unresolved. The V end was cut by 8 bases, the J end by 7 bases, with 11 bases between. The CDR3 length is 11 residues. CDR1 is MNHEY and CDR2 is SVGAGI in the germline V gene. DNA for the CDR3: TGTGCCAGCCGGAGGGAAGGTGAAGCTTTCTTT. Encoded protein: CASRREGEAFF.

The chain is built from TRBV6-6 and TRBJ2-5, with a weak D call TRBD1 (6 bases). This CDR3 is 12 amino acids long. Germline V gene sequence: CDR1 MNHNY, CDR2 SVGAGI (reference sequence). V was trimmed by 5 bases and J by 5 bases, leaving 9 bases between them. CDR3 sequence reads: CASSTRGETQYF. In nucleotides, the CDR3 is TGTGCCAGCAGTACCAGGGGTGAGACCCAGTACTTC.

This clone appeared a few times. V and J are TRBV7-9 and TRBJ1-2; 9 nucleotides line up with TRBD1. Germline trimming cut 2 bases from V and 5 bases from J; bases unmatched to any gene: 6. Looked up from germline, CDR1 is SEHNR and CDR2 is FQNEAQ (reference sequence). The length of the CDR3 is 15 residues. In DNA, the CDR3 is TGTGCCAGCAGCTTATGGACAGGGGTTTCGTATGGCTACACCTTC. Translating it yields CASSLWTGVSYGYTF.

This clone was counted a few times. The chain recombines TRBV7-2 with TRBJ1-1; D is ambiguous. V shed 5 bases and J shed 0 bases, with 10 bases lying between them. Germline V gene lookup returns CDR1 SGHTA and CDR2 FQGNSA. The CDR3 is made up of 14 amino acids. DNA for the CDR3: TGTGCCAGCAGCCTGACACGGATGAACACTGAAGCTTTCTTT. It translates to CASSLTRMNTEAFF.

This sequence joins TRBV30 and TRBJ2-7; TRBD1 matches at 7 bases. V lost 2 bases and J lost 3; bases outside the gene matches: 7. CDR1 and CDR2 from the germline V gene are GTSNPN and SVGIG (reference sequence). This CDR3 has 14 amino acids. The CDR3 sequence: CAWSQNRDSYEQYF. CDR3 in DNA: TGTGCCTGGAGTCAGAACCGGGACAGCTACGAGCAGTACTTC.

This clone is labeled as medium-sized. This chain links TRBV7-9 with TRBJ2-1; D is possibly TRBD2 (5 bases). The CDR3 totals 13 residues. The ends were cut back, 2 bases at V and 6 bases at J, with 8 bases in the middle. Germline CDR1 SEHNR, CDR2 FQNEAQ (reference sequence). Here the CDR3 reads CASSLHSGNEQFF. CDR3 DNA: TGTGCCAGCAGCTTACACAGCGGCAATGAGCAGTTCTTC. The full variable domain, with the rest looked up from reference TRBV7-9 and TRBJ2-1, is DTGVSQNPRHKITKRGQNVTFRCDPISEHNRLYWYRQTLGQGPEFLTYFQNEAQLEKSRLLSDRFSAERPKGSFSTLEIQRTEQGDSAMYLCASSLHSGNEQFFGPGTRLTVL.

This clone was detected once. The chain links TRBV10-3 to TRBJ2-3; 8 nucleotides line up with TRBD2. J gave up 3 bases and V 2 bases, and 4 bases lay outside the gene matches. The CDR3 covers 15 residues. Looked up from germline, CDR1 is ENHRY and CDR2 is SYGVKD. The CDR3 sequence is CAISEDGGRTDTQYF. The CDR3 bases are TGTGCCATCAGTGAGGATGGCGGGAGGACAGATACGCAGTATTTT.

This chain connects TRBV30 to TRBJ1-5; perhaps TRBD1 as D (5 bases). Germline CDR1 and CDR2: GTSNPN and SVGIG (reference sequence). V was clipped by 2 bases and J by 3 bases, with 11 bases between them. The length of the CDR3 is 14 residues. CDR3 DNA: TGTGCCTGGAGTTCAGGGTTAGACAATCAGCCCCAGCATTTT. Its protein product is CAWSSGLDNQPQHF.

V and J are TRBV4-1 and TRBJ2-1; 10 nucleotides agree with TRBD2. The germline CDR1 and CDR2 sequences are MGHRA and YSYEKL. The CDR3 is made up of 17 amino acids. With V trimmed by 1 base and J by 7 bases, 10 bases remained unmatched. In DNA form, the CDR3 reads TGCGCCAGCAGCCAAGGGTCGTGGCTAGCGGGAGAGAATGAGCAGTTCTTC. Translation gives CASSQGSWLAGENEQFF.

This clone has just a few counts. The chain recombines TRBV7-6 with TRBJ1-1; 9 bases match TRBD1. CDR3 length: 14 residues. CDR1 and CDR2 from the germline V gene are SGHVS and FNYEAQ. Losses at the gene ends were 5 bases for V and 5 bases for J; bases not matched to a gene: 6. The CDR3 coding sequence is TGTGCCAGCAGCCAAAGGACAGGGGTTACTGAAGCTTTCTTT. This codes for CASSQRTGVTEAFF.

CDR3 bases: TGTGCCAGCAGCGTCAAGCTCGCGGGTGACACCGGGGAGCTGTTTTTT. It encodes CASSVKLAGDTGELFF. This rearrangement joins TRBV9 to TRBJ2-2; D possibly corresponds to TRBD2 (5 bases). Per germline, CDR1 SGDLS and CDR2 YYNGEE. The CDR3 has 16 amino acids. V was cut by 2 bases and J by 3 bases, with 14 bases left in between.

The chain links TRBV4-2 to TRBJ2-7, with a possible D match to TRBD2 (5 bases). From germline, CDR1 is LGHNA and CDR2 YNFKEQ. The ends were cut back, 2 bases at V and 0 bases at J, with 14 bases in the middle. This CDR3 has 16 residues. The CDR3 DNA reads TGTGCCAGCAGCCAACAACCCGGGGATAGCTCCTACGAGCAGTACTTC. It translates to CASSQQPGDSSYEQYF.

The chain combines TRBV28 with TRBJ2-7; 7 nucleotides align to TRBD2. Germline lookup yields CDR1 MDHEN and CDR2 SYDVKM. J gave up 4 bases and V 6 bases, and 12 bases lay outside the gene matches. This CDR3 has 15 amino acids. As DNA, the CDR3 is TGTGCCAGCAGGCTAACTTGGACTAGTAGGTACGAGCAGTACTTC. It specifies CASRLTWTSRYEQYF.